The 7 T cell receptor beta chains in this list originate from one sample, sequenced in a study of tumor and adjacent non-tumor tissue in lung cancer. A modified ARM-PCR protocol with three rounds of nested PCR amplified TCRbeta. Via MiXCR, TCRdb re-called the multiplex PCR reads, giving one row per CDR3 protein. The sample holds about 120,000 distinct CDR3 sequences, 55% to 75% seen once. No cell sorting was done before RNA was extracted from the tissue. Specimen: lung tumor tissue. Receptors were obtained from a man younger than 45 with non-small cell lung cancer.

Concerning this clonotype: A much larger clone lies one base from this, so it may be a read error. The final CDR3 position lacks the conserved phenylalanine or tryptophan, pointing to a likely read error. The rearrangement uses TRBV10-3 and TRBJ2-1; D gene unclear. The CDR3 is 13 residues long. Trimming removed 7 bases at V and 2 bases at J, with 9 bases between. The germline CDR1 and CDR2 sequences are ENHRY and SYGVKD. The CDR3 loop is CAITGDTYNEQFS. CDR3 DNA sequence: TGTGCCATCACCGGTGATACCTACAATGAGCAGTTCTCC.

The rearrangement joins TRBV20-1 to TRBJ2-7; D not certain. The germline gives CDR1 DFQATT, CDR2 SNEGSKA (reference sequence). Trimming pared 0 bases from V and 0 bases from J, leaving 12 bases between. The CDR3 loop spans 15 amino acids. As DNA, the CDR3 is TGCAGTGCTAGAGACTCCAAGGGCCTCTCCTACGAGCAGTACTTC. This sequence encodes CSARDSKGLSYEQYF.

This clonotype was observed at least ten times. This rearrangement joins TRBV12-3 or TRBV12-4 to TRBJ1-5; a possible D gene is TRBD1 (5 bases). The CDR3 is made up of 13 amino acids. V was pared by 3 bases and J by 6 bases, with 9 bases between. Written as DNA, the CDR3 is TGTGCCAGCAGTTTGTCCAGGGCTCAGCCCCAGCATTTT. It translates to CASSLSRAQPQHF.

This clonotype was seen a handful of times. Since a much larger clone is just one base distant, this may be a read error. CDR3 nucleotide sequence: TGTGCCAGCAGACGGGGGACAGATACGCAGTATTTT. It encodes CASRRGTDTQYF. The genes are TRBV6-6 and TRBJ2-3; a possible D gene is TRBD2 (6 bases). V shed 6 bases and J shed 3 bases, with 7 bases lying between them. The CDR3 length is 12 residues. Germline CDR1 is MNHNY and CDR2 is SVGAGI (reference sequence).

This chain connects TRBV7-9 to TRBJ1-1, with D possibly TRBD1 on 5 matching bases. CDR3 length: 17 residues. The V gene's germline CDR1 is SEHNR and CDR2 FQNEAQ (reference sequence). The V end lost 5 bases, the J end lost 1 base, and 20 bases lay between the germline ends. The CDR3 protein is CASSKAQGAFTNTEAFF. The CDR3 nucleotides read TGTGCCAGCAGCAAAGCTCAGGGCGCATTTACGAACACTGAAGCTTTCTTT.

This clonotype was recorded at least ten times. The gene calls are TRBV5-4 and TRBJ1-2, with 11 bases aligning to TRBD1. The CDR3 is 15 residues long. V dropped 4 bases and J dropped 3; count of bases not matched to a gene: 5. Germline V lookup: CDR1 SGHNT, CDR2 YYREEE (reference sequence). The CDR3 region has the DNA TGTGCCAGCAGCCCTAGGACAGGGGGCGACTATGGCTACACCTTC. Translation: CASSPRTGGDYGYTF.

The chain employs TRBV30 and TRBJ1-2; TRBD1 is a possible D gene (6 bases). V dropped 3 bases and J dropped 4 bases, with 12 bases sitting between them. This CDR3 is 13 amino acids long. Germline V gene lookup returns CDR1 GTSNPN and CDR2 SVGIG (reference sequence). CDR3 in amino acids: CAWSPGEGYGYTF. DNA for the CDR3: TGTGCCTGGAGCCCAGGGGAGGGCTATGGCTACACCTTC.